This T cell receptor beta chain is from a study of T-cell memory formation after mild COVID-19. Findings and caveats of the study: Clones from the second wave (peaking day 37) had unconfirmed SARS-CoV-2 specificity. Clones shrinking between day 15 and 85 showed a balanced CD4/CD8 split, and those that grew later tilted toward CD4+.

This CDR3 has 13 amino acids. Germline CDR1 and CDR2: SQVTM and ANQGSEA. V lost 2 bases to trimming and J lost 4 bases, with 11 bases between them. On this clonotype: Its antigen is unidentified.

TCRdb reprocessed the 5' RACE reads via MiXCR and lists one record per CDR3 protein. The repertoire holds 55,000 to 75,000 distinct CDR3 sequences, with roughly 26% as singletons. This sequence was found in a man aged 18 to 30 who had mild COVID-19 (a few samples of this study predate the infection). Cell type and time point are not known. V and J are TRBV29-1 and TRBJ1-1; TRBD1 might be the D (5 bases). Sequencing was carried out using PBMCs or a T cell subset sorted from them (not recorded which). The CDR3 sequence is CSVEYGRGTEAFF. The CDR3, as DNA: TGCAGCGTTGAATATGGGAGGGGCACTGAAGCTTTCTTT. The variable domain in full, with the rest retrieved from reference TRBV29-1 and TRBJ1-1, is SAVISQKPSRDICQRGTSLTIQCQVDSQVTMMFWYRQQPGQSLTLIATANQGSEATYESGFVIDKFPISRPNLTFSTLTVSNMSPEDSSIYLCSVEYGRGTEAFFGQGTRLTVV.